The source of this T cell receptor beta chain is a study of T cell responses to AZD1222 COVID-19 vaccine. Study-level findings and limits: Spike-wide vaccine-associated CD4 TCRs dominated at 160-218 and 743-854. Baseline serology detected seropositivity in only six AZD1222 recipients.

The CDR3 totals 13 residues. Looked up from germline, CDR1 is SGHRS and CDR2 is YFSETQ. V was shortened by 4 bases and J by 2 bases, with 9 bases between the two germline ends. About this clone: Its antigen is unknown.

Data came from immunoSEQ multiplex PCR; TCRdb stores just in-frame clones and leaves some out. The profile shows 70,000 to 95,000 clones, about 91% of them singletons. The TCR sequence derives from an adult who received the AZD1222 COVID-19 vaccine. The chain couples TRBV5-1 to TRBJ1-2; no definite D call. The source material was peripheral blood, sampled 28 days after the second AZD1222 dose. The CDR3 spells CASSQTLNYGYTF. The CDR3 region has the DNA TGCGCCAGCAGCCAGACACTGAACTATGGCTACACCTTC.